The rows below give T cell receptor beta chains drawn from one sample of a study of blood T cell repertoires in COVID-19. Profiling relied on immunoSEQ multiplex PCR, and the TCRdb table lists in-frame clones only, not all of them. The table has fewer than 350,000 clones, about 91% seen once. The sequencing sample was made of PBMCs or T cells enriched from blood (not recorded which). The receptor source for this set is a man aged 40-55 years who had been exposed to COVID-19. Both conserved end residues are part of each CDR3. Each record gives: CDR3 length, D gene, J gene, V gene, CDR3 protein. The D gene is left open where the match is weak.

cdr3_length: 17
d_call: TRBD2
j_call: TRBJ2-1
v_call: TRBV30
cdr3_aa: CAWSPGRARHSYNEQFF

cdr3_length: 13
d_call: TRBD2
j_call: TRBJ2-7
v_call: TRBV18
cdr3_aa: CASSPRGEGEQYF

cdr3_length: 17
d_call: -
j_call: TRBJ1-1
v_call: TRBV11-2
cdr3_aa: CASSPVRRRPLNTEAFF

cdr3_length: 17
d_call: TRBD2
j_call: TRBJ2-3
v_call: TRBV15
cdr3_aa: CATSRGGGGFGTDTQYF

cdr3_length: 16
d_call: TRBD1
j_call: TRBJ1-1
v_call: TRBV27
cdr3_aa: CASTRGQGRENTEAFF

cdr3_length: 14
d_call: TRBD1
j_call: TRBJ2-4
v_call: TRBV24-1
cdr3_aa: CATSQGQVGNIQYF

cdr3_length: 13
d_call: TRBD1
j_call: TRBJ1-5
v_call: TRBV10-3
cdr3_aa: CATARGGNQPQHF

cdr3_length: 14
d_call: -
j_call: TRBJ2-1
v_call: TRBV28
cdr3_aa: CASTSLPRGDEQFF

cdr3_length: 17
d_call: TRBD1
j_call: TRBJ1-6
v_call: TRBV28
cdr3_aa: CASRNRDRVLGHPSLHF

cdr3_length: 15
d_call: TRBD1
j_call: TRBJ2-2
v_call: TRBV5-1
cdr3_aa: CASSPRTGNTGELFF

cdr3_length: 16
d_call: -
j_call: TRBJ2-3
v_call: TRBV9
cdr3_aa: CASSVGTPRGTDTQYF

cdr3_length: 15
d_call: TRBD1
j_call: TRBJ2-2
v_call: TRBV29-1
cdr3_aa: CSVGIPTGVTGELFF

cdr3_length: 15
d_call: -
j_call: TRBJ1-1
v_call: TRBV25-1
cdr3_aa: CASSESAGANTEAFF

cdr3_length: 13
d_call: -
j_call: TRBJ2-1
v_call: TRBV19
cdr3_aa: CASSIGSGNEQFF

cdr3_length: 19
d_call: TRBD1
j_call: TRBJ1-3
v_call: TRBV4-2
cdr3_aa: CASSQDLRQGGLGGNTIYF

cdr3_length: 13
d_call: -
j_call: TRBJ1-1
v_call: TRBV27
cdr3_aa: CASRAGGITEAFF

cdr3_length: 14
d_call: TRBD1
j_call: TRBJ1-2
v_call: TRBV7-2
cdr3_aa: CASSLVTGKNGYTF

cdr3_length: 13
d_call: -
j_call: TRBJ2-2
v_call: TRBV7-3
cdr3_aa: CASSLTVGGELFF

cdr3_length: 14
d_call: TRBD1
j_call: TRBJ1-2
v_call: TRBV7-8
cdr3_aa: CASSLQGADYGYTF

cdr3_length: 15
d_call: TRBD1
j_call: TRBJ1-6
v_call: TRBV9
cdr3_aa: CASSDWDRVNSPLHF

cdr3_length: 13
d_call: TRBD2
j_call: TRBJ2-7
v_call: TRBV10-3
cdr3_aa: CATGTSGTYEQYF

cdr3_length: 13
d_call: -
j_call: TRBJ1-6
v_call: TRBV11-2
cdr3_aa: CASSFPPGSPLHF

cdr3_length: 18
d_call: -
j_call: TRBJ1-5
v_call: TRBV4-1
cdr3_aa: CASSQEGHRPGRNQPQHF

cdr3_length: 18
d_call: TRBD1
j_call: TRBJ1-5
v_call: TRBV4-3
cdr3_aa: CASSQDLIKGQGSQPQHF

cdr3_length: 15
d_call: -
j_call: TRBJ1-3
v_call: TRBV10-3
cdr3_aa: CAITDTGSVGNTIYF

cdr3_length: 14
d_call: -
j_call: TRBJ1-1
v_call: TRBV4-1
cdr3_aa: CASSPDTGNTEAFF

cdr3_length: 16
d_call: TRBD2
j_call: TRBJ2-1
v_call: TRBV7-3
cdr3_aa: CASSTNLAGGYNEQFF

cdr3_length: 15
d_call: TRBD1
j_call: TRBJ1-2
v_call: TRBV4-1
cdr3_aa: CASSQEQTGGGGYTF

cdr3_length: 14
d_call: -
j_call: TRBJ1-3
v_call: TRBV28
cdr3_aa: CASSEDNSGNTIYF

cdr3_length: 15
d_call: TRBD1
j_call: TRBJ1-2
v_call: TRBV7-2
cdr3_aa: CASSLSRDRVFGYTF

cdr3_length: 12
d_call: -
j_call: TRBJ1-1
v_call: TRBV28
cdr3_aa: CASSPRSGDAFF

cdr3_length: 13
d_call: TRBD1
j_call: TRBJ1-2
v_call: TRBV28
cdr3_aa: CASRWTGDYGYTF

cdr3_length: 12
d_call: -
j_call: TRBJ2-5
v_call: TRBV19
cdr3_aa: CASSETDETQYF

cdr3_length: 15
d_call: TRBD1
j_call: TRBJ2-3
v_call: TRBV6-5
cdr3_aa: CASRSGQGSTDTQYF

cdr3_length: 14
d_call: TRBD1
j_call: TRBJ2-3
v_call: TRBV9
cdr3_aa: CASSLDRDTDTQYF

cdr3_length: 16
d_call: TRBD1
j_call: TRBJ2-7
v_call: TRBV19
cdr3_aa: CASPPYCRGRTYEQYF

cdr3_length: 14
d_call: -
j_call: TRBJ1-2
v_call: TRBV11-2
cdr3_aa: CASSLAGATYGYTF

cdr3_length: 13
d_call: TRBD1
j_call: TRBJ2-1
v_call: TRBV6-4
cdr3_aa: CASSGTGYNEQFF

cdr3_length: 17
d_call: TRBD1
j_call: TRBJ2-6
v_call: TRBV4-3
cdr3_aa: CASSQDSRGTGANVLTF

cdr3_length: 16
d_call: TRBD1
j_call: TRBJ1-1
v_call: TRBV25-1
cdr3_aa: CASSEFGGQGNTEAFF

cdr3_length: 12
d_call: -
j_call: TRBJ2-1
v_call: TRBV6-5
cdr3_aa: CASSYEAGEQFF

cdr3_length: 16
d_call: TRBD1
j_call: TRBJ1-5
v_call: TRBV7-9
cdr3_aa: CASSDTTGIRNQPQHF

cdr3_length: 13
d_call: -
j_call: TRBJ2-7
v_call: TRBV5-6
cdr3_aa: CASSLPGHYEQYF

cdr3_length: 15
d_call: TRBD1
j_call: TRBJ2-7
v_call: TRBV11-3
cdr3_aa: CASSLGGQGYHEQYF

cdr3_length: 14
d_call: TRBD1
j_call: TRBJ1-2
v_call: TRBV4-1
cdr3_aa: CASSQPDRVEGYTF